This TCR beta chain was captured in a study of blood T cell repertoires in COVID-19 (dated by TCRdb to about 2020). With regard to the full study: Samples covering the acute and convalescent phases of COVID-19 were provided by collaborators in the United States, Italy and Spain. Deeply sampled blood TCRbeta repertoires from subjects exposed to, actively infected with, or recovered from COVID-19 were included in the dataset. Where available, HLA class I and class II types were taken from metadata supplied by the sample provider and were not determined by assay-based typing. The sample metadata nearly always contained a de-identified subject ID, COVID-19 status, age in years and sex. The samples were drawn from the first 160 participants of the ongoing ImmuneRACE study and from 1,254 subjects provided by 6 global collaborators. A freely available public database, intended as a resource for researchers studying the immune response to SARS-CoV-2, is where the repertoires were released. The material from the prospective study consisted of cDNA or gDNA derived from T cells, B-cell-depleted T cells, or PBMCs.

One collaborating source in Seattle enrolled patients during active infection and followed them longitudinally through the course of disease. Collaborating institutions collected whole blood in K2EDTA tubes following their own protocols. For TCRbeta analysis, collaborator samples were shipped as frozen whole blood, as isolated PBMCs, or as DNA extracted from either sample type. TCRbeta CDR3 regions were amplified from genomic DNA by means of the immunoSEQ Assay, a bias-controlled multiplex PCR. The study's own analysis went as follows. Within the assay, amplification of reference gene primers was used to estimate how many nucleated cells each sample contained. Sequence reads were collapsed and filtered to measure the absolute abundance of every unique TCRbeta CDR3 rearrangement. For each sample, productive Simpson clonality was calculated as the square root of Simpson's diversity index across productive rearrangements. TCRdb holds this immuneACCESS table with in-frame rearrangements only. Some clones are missing; in checked studies, unresolved V genes explain under half, and the rest has no known cause. V and J calls and clone size are given by that table; D and trimming were obtained from the DNA. For this sample there are a few hundred thousand clones; 75% to 90% appear just once. Roughly 7.2% of the sample lies in the top ten.

Paper-wide results and their limitations: The quantity of clinical and demographic metadata differed by source and by participant and was supplied without curation.

Regarding this clone: Its antigen is unknown. No base quality values were provided; no much bigger clone lies one nucleotide off.

The sample was peripheral blood. The receptor comes from a woman aged 55 to 70 with COVID-19, enrolled during active disease.

The CDR3 region has the sequence CASSPETSGVRGETQYF. At the DNA level, the sequence is TGTGCCAGCAGTCCTGAGACTAGCGGGGTGAGGGGAGAGACCCAGTACTTC. The chain joins TRBV6-6 to TRBJ2-5; 11 of the junction bases match TRBD2. Trimmed from V: 5 bases; trimmed from J: 4 bases; junction bases lacking a gene match: 12. The germline V gene (reference sequence) gives CDR1 as MNHNY and CDR2 as SVGAGI. From the cysteine up to the phenylalanine, the CDR3 has a length of 17 residues. Solely the CDR3 DNA is kept, with 51 bases framed from the first base.